This entry describes one T cell receptor beta chain. The antigen remains undetermined. The data belong to a study of T cell repertoires in cytomegalovirus infection. Whole-study context: Recently identified HLA-C-restricted CMV epitopes were used, and well-studied HLA-B-restricted CMV epitopes were used as well. Both CMV infection and a matching HLA type were indicated by public TCR beta signatures. The study, taken as a whole, reports: CMV carriers having the relevant HLA were flagged by cumulative public TCR beta family frequency. HLA-C-restricted TCR beta clonotypes specific for CMV led the ex vivo response.

TCRdb used MiXCR to reprocess the reads, holding one entry per CDR3 protein. The sample has around 300,000 distinct CDR3 sequences, about 25% seen once. The junction had 23 bases not matched to a gene; V was cut back by 4 bases and J by 7 bases. This CDR3 spans 20 amino acids. CDR1 SGHAT and CDR2 FQNNGV come from the germline V gene. The sequenced sample was cultured PBMCs, obtained from culture after CMV antigen stimulation. The chain uses TRBV11-2 and TRBJ1-4, with TRBD1 matching 8 bases. The clonotype originates from a human donor in good health (CMV status not recorded). Some clones in this sample may be carry-over from other donors' samples. DNA of the CDR3: TGTGCCAGCAGCTCTATATTGACAGGGGCCGCGACGCCTCACCGTGAAAAACTGTTTTTT. This sequence encodes CASSSILTGAATPHREKLFF.